This T cell receptor (beta chain) was obtained from a study of blood T cell repertoires in COVID-19. The germline V gene has CDR1 KGHDR and CDR2 SFDVKD. CDR3 length: 15 residues. Trimming took off 4 bases at V and 8 bases at J, with 16 bases between the two ends. Generated by immunoSEQ multiplex PCR, the TCRdb table keeps only in-frame clones and is missing some. The sample gives about 220,000 clones, roughly 84% of which show up once; under 2% is in the top ten. This clone has a handful of counts. Sample: peripheral blood. This chain links TRBV24-1 with TRBJ1-4; D not resolved. The origin of this receptor is a man aged 40-49 years with active or convalescent COVID-19. CDR3 DNA sequence: TGTGCCACCAGTGAAGCCGGGATTGATCCAGAAAAACTGTTTTTT. Translating gives CATSEAGIDPEKLFF.